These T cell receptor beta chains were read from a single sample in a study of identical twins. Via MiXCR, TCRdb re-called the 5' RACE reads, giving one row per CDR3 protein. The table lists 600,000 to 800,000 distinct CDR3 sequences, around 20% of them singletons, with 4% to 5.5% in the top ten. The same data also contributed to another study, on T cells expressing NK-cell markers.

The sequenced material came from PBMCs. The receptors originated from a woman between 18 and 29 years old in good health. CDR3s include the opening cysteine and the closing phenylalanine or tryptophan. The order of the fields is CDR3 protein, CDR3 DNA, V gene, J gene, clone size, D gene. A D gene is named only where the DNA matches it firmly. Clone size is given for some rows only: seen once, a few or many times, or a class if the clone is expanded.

CSARPPVRDTQYF,TGCAGTGCTAGACCGCCCGTTCGAGATACGCAGTATTTT,TRBV20-1,TRBJ2-3,few,NA
CASRPLGGTEQFF,TGCGCCAGCAGGCCTCTGGGCGGGACCGAGCAGTTCTTC,TRBV5-1,TRBJ2-1,NA,NA
CSVEAYSGEETQYF,TGCAGCGTTGAAGCTTATTCAGGGGAAGAGACCCAGTACTTC,TRBV29-1,TRBJ2-5,NA,NA
CASSTFPGTSYGYTF,TGCGCCAGCAGCACATTTCCCGGGACATCCTATGGCTACACCTTC,TRBV5-1,TRBJ1-2,NA,NA
CASGRGGSNTGELFF,TGTGCCAGCGGGCGGGGGGGTTCGAACACCGGGGAGCTGTTTTTT,TRBV12-3/TRBV12-4,TRBJ2-2,NA,TRBD2
CASSPRGAGSSYNEQFF,TGTGCCAGCAGCCCCCGTGGGGCGGGAAGCTCCTACAATGAGCAGTTCTTC,TRBV7-8,TRBJ2-1,few,NA
CSVGNTGELFF,TGCAGCGTTGGGAACACCGGGGAGCTGTTTTTT,TRBV29-1,TRBJ2-2,many,NA
CASSSGSWYNEQFF,TGTGCCAGCAGCTCGGGGTCATGGTACAATGAGCAGTTCTTC,TRBV5-6,TRBJ2-1,once,NA
CASSLNNVQFF,TGCGCCAGCAGCTTGAACAATGTGCAGTTCTTC,TRBV5-1,TRBJ2-1,NA,NA
CASSAALGGYTF,TGTGCCAGCAGTGCCGCCCTGGGAGGCTACACCTTC,TRBV9,TRBJ1-2,few,NA
CASSYSGQGIYEQYF,TGTGCCAGCAGTTACTCGGGACAGGGGATTTACGAGCAGTACTTC,TRBV6-5,TRBJ2-7,many,TRBD1
CSAKPGQGGYSNQPQHF,TGCAGTGCCAAACCTGGACAGGGAGGGTATAGCAATCAGCCCCAGCATTTT,TRBV20-1,TRBJ1-5,few,TRBD1
CASSRQRGNSPLHF,TGTGCCAGCAGTCGACAGCGAGGGAATTCACCCCTCCACTTT,TRBV12-3/TRBV12-4,TRBJ1-6,few,NA
CSAKGVYNEQFF,TGCAGTGCTAAGGGGGTTTACAATGAGCAGTTCTTC,TRBV20-1,TRBJ2-1,NA,NA
CASSPGTRGPDTQYF,TGTGCCAGCAGCCCCGGGACTAGGGGTCCAGATACGCAGTATTTT,TRBV7-9,TRBJ2-3,many,TRBD2
CASSRPPLHEQYF,TGTGCCAGCAGTCGACCTCCCCTCCACGAGCAGTACTTC,TRBV27,TRBJ2-7,few,NA
CASSLRDSTQAEQFF,TGTGCCAGCAGCTTAAGGGACTCGACTCAGGCTGAGCAGTTCTTC,TRBV11-2,TRBJ2-1,once,NA
CAWRPDRFNEQFF,TGTGCCTGGAGGCCGGACAGATTCAATGAGCAGTTCTTC,TRBV30,TRBJ2-1,NA,NA
CASSTGQGTVEQFF,TGCGCCAGCAGCACGGGACAGGGGACGGTTGAGCAGTTCTTC,TRBV5-1,TRBJ2-1,NA,TRBD1
CASSLAPRQGLAFF,TGTGCCAGCAGCTTAGCCCCGAGACAGGGCTTGGCTTTCTTT,TRBV7-9,TRBJ1-1,NA,TRBD1
CSVGTANYGYTF,TGCAGCGTCGGGACAGCCAACTATGGCTACACCTTC,TRBV29-1,TRBJ1-2,many,TRBD1
CASSYPYYSGNTIYF,TGTGCCAGCAGTTACCCCTACTACTCTGGAAACACCATATATTTT,TRBV6-5,TRBJ1-3,NA,NA
CASSLAVGSTDTQYF,TGTGCCAGCAGCTTAGCTGTGGGAAGCACAGATACGCAGTATTTT,TRBV7-2,TRBJ2-3,few,NA
CSVVKGQLNTGELFF,TGCAGCGTTGTAAAGGGACAACTGAACACCGGGGAGCTGTTTTTT,TRBV29-1,TRBJ2-2,many,NA
CASSYEAGLANTGELFF,TGTGCCAGCAGTTATGAAGCCGGACTAGCGAACACCGGGGAGCTGTTTTTT,TRBV6-2/TRBV6-3,TRBJ2-2,NA,TRBD2
CSVLSGANVLTF,TGCAGCGTACTCTCTGGGGCCAACGTCCTGACTTTC,TRBV29-1,TRBJ2-6,many,NA
CASSLSADEQYF,TGCGCCAGCAGCTTGTCCGCGGACGAGCAGTACTTC,TRBV5-1,TRBJ2-7,few,NA
CASSLLWQPYEQYF,TGTGCCAGCAGCTTGTTGTGGCAGCCTTACGAGCAGTACTTC,TRBV5-5,TRBJ2-7,few,NA
CSAHTDEETQYF,TGCAGTGCCCACACCGATGAGGAGACCCAGTACTTC,TRBV20-1,TRBJ2-5,medium-sized,NA
CASRWGNGENEKLFF,TGTGCCAGCAGGTGGGGGAACGGAGAGAATGAAAAACTGTTTTTT,TRBV5-6,TRBJ1-4,few,NA
CSGGRTDTQYF,TGCAGTGGGGGGCGCACAGATACGCAGTATTTT,TRBV20-1,TRBJ2-3,few,NA
CASSLRNQGAEQYF,TGCGCCAGCAGCTTGAGAAACCAGGGTGCCGAGCAGTACTTC,TRBV5-1,TRBJ2-7,NA,NA
CASSLSLAGSYNEQFF,TGTGCCAGCAGTTTATCTCTCGCGGGATCTTACAATGAGCAGTTCTTC,TRBV27,TRBJ2-1,NA,NA
CASSQAWPGGYYEQYF,TGCGCCAGCAGCCAAGCGTGGCCAGGCGGTTACTACGAGCAGTACTTC,TRBV4-3,TRBJ2-7,NA,NA
CASSSGTDCEQYF,TGTGCCAGCAGCTCCGGGACAGACTGCGAGCAGTACTTC,TRBV7-9,TRBJ2-7,NA,TRBD1
CASRRGLSSYNEQFF,TGCGCCAGCAGGCGAGGACTGAGCTCCTACAATGAGCAGTTCTTC,TRBV5-1,TRBJ2-1,few,NA
CSAEKRGGGTDTQYF,TGCAGTGCTGAGAAAAGGGGCGGAGGCACAGATACGCAGTATTTT,TRBV20-1,TRBJ2-3,few,NA
CSANTHRVDSYNEQFF,TGCAGTGCCAATACCCACAGGGTAGATTCCTACAATGAGCAGTTCTTC,TRBV20-1,TRBJ2-1,NA,NA
CASSQEGGGGSIQYF,TGCGCCAGCAGCCAAGAAGGAGGGGGGGGGAGCATTCAGTACTTC,TRBV4-3,TRBJ2-4,few,NA
CSARTASNYGYTF,TGCAGTGCTCGGACAGCATCAAACTATGGCTACACCTTC,TRBV20-1,TRBJ1-2,NA,NA
CSANVMNEQFF,TGCAGTGCTAACGTTATGAATGAGCAGTTCTTC,TRBV20-1,TRBJ2-1,few,NA
CASSLVRTGNTEAFF,TGTGCCAGCAGCTTAGTTCGGACAGGTAACACTGAAGCTTTCTTT,TRBV7-2,TRBJ1-1,NA,TRBD1
CAISGSGFGYTF,TGTGCCATCAGTGGATCGGGATTTGGCTACACCTTC,TRBV10-3,TRBJ1-2,many,NA
CASSYSGGVGSYEQYF,TGTGCCAGCAGTTACTCGGGGGGGGTCGGCTCCTACGAGCAGTACTTC,TRBV6-5,TRBJ2-7,NA,TRBD2
CASSLLGNGYGYTF,TGTGCCAGCAGCTTACTGGGAAACGGTTATGGCTACACCTTC,TRBV7-3,TRBJ1-2,few,NA
CASSPRDRFTGELFF,TGTGCCAGCAGCCCAAGGGACAGATTCACCGGGGAGCTGTTTTTT,TRBV7-2,TRBJ2-2,few,TRBD1
CASSLDRVAGELFF,TGCGCCAGCAGCCTGGACAGGGTGGCCGGGGAGCTGTTTTTT,TRBV5-1,TRBJ2-2,NA,TRBD1
CASSEVSRSQQYF,TGTGCCAGCAGTGAAGTTAGCAGATCGCAGCAGTACTTC,TRBV6-1,TRBJ2-7,few,NA
CSASYRGSSTDTQYF,TGCAGTGCTAGCTACAGGGGGTCTAGCACAGATACGCAGTATTTT,TRBV20-1,TRBJ2-3,NA,TRBD1
CSVDHRDHAYEQYF,TGCAGCGTTGACCACAGGGATCATGCCTACGAGCAGTACTTC,TRBV29-1,TRBJ2-7,many,NA
CASSQDSGRRNEQFF,TGCGCCAGCAGCCAAGATTCAGGGAGACGGAATGAGCAGTTCTTC,TRBV4-1,TRBJ2-1,NA,NA
CASSVGMWTSGGETQYF,TGTGCCAGCAGCGTAGGCATGTGGACTAGCGGGGGAGAGACCCAGTACTTC,TRBV9,TRBJ2-5,NA,TRBD2
CSAGEALLWGGTQYF,TGCAGTGCCGGAGAGGCGCTCCTCTGGGGCGGGACCCAGTACTTC,TRBV20-1,TRBJ2-5,many,NA
CASSFRDYRTGELYEQYF,TGTGCCAGCAGTTTCCGGGATTACCGGACAGGGGAGTTGTACGAGCAGTACTTC,TRBV5-5,TRBJ2-7,few,TRBD1
CATSSRQGGYEQYF,TGTGCCACCAGCAGCAGACAGGGAGGTTACGAGCAGTACTTC,TRBV15,TRBJ2-7,NA,NA
CASSPDPGAGYTF,TGTGCCAGCAGTCCTGACCCGGGCGCTGGCTACACCTTC,TRBV12-3/TRBV12-4,TRBJ1-2,few,NA
CASSFEGGTEAFF,TGTGCCAGCAGCTTCGAAGGGGGGACTGAAGCTTTCTTT,TRBV7-8,TRBJ1-1,many,NA
CASSLDRAANEQFF,TGTGCCAGCAGCTTAGATCGTGCCGCCAATGAGCAGTTCTTC,TRBV7-9,TRBJ2-1,NA,NA
CSARLAGVPDTQYF,TGCAGTGCCCGCCTAGCGGGAGTCCCAGATACGCAGTATTTT,TRBV20-1,TRBJ2-3,many,TRBD2
CASSFVRGSTDTQYF,TGCGCCAGCAGCTTCGTGCGGGGCAGCACAGATACGCAGTATTTT,TRBV5-1,TRBJ2-3,NA,NA